One sample yielded the 22 T cell receptor beta chains listed below, sequenced in a study of T-cell memory formation after mild COVID-19. TCRdb fed the 5' RACE reads into MiXCR, producing one record per CDR3 protein. Of 350,000 to 500,000 distinct CDR3 sequences listed, about 22% are singletons. The specimen was PBMCs or a T cell subset sorted from them (not recorded which). These receptor sequences come from an adult woman who had mild COVID-19 (a few samples of this study predate the infection). Cell type and time point are not known.

The chain recombines TRBV18 with TRBJ2-7; 10 bases fit TRBD1. After removal of 6 bases from V and 3 bases from J, the junction contained 5 bases not matched to a gene. CDR3 length: 14 amino acids. Germline CDR1 reads KGHSH; CDR2 reads LQKENI. The CDR3 sequence is CASSVGTGDYEQYF. The CDR3 nucleotides read TGTGCCAGCTCTGTCGGGACAGGGGACTACGAGCAGTACTTC.

The chain carries TRBV6-5 and TRBJ1-2; D gene unclear. Germline CDR1 and CDR2: MNHEY and SVGAGI. Trimming took 2 bases from V and 1 from J, leaving 8 bases between them. There are 14 residues in the CDR3. This CDR3 is CASSYIGFNYGYTF. The CDR3 DNA sequence: TGTGCCAGCAGTTACATAGGGTTTAACTATGGCTACACCTTC.

V is TRBV6-1 and J is TRBJ2-7, with D possibly called TRBD1 or TRBD2 (5 bases each). Germline V gene lookup returns CDR1 MNHNS and CDR2 SASEGT. The CDR3 extends over 17 amino acids. Trimming pared 6 bases from V and 1 base from J, leaving 22 bases between. CDR3 in amino acids: CASRGFAGLHRSYEQYF. CDR3 nucleotide sequence: TGTGCCAGCAGGGGTTTTGCGGGTCTCCACAGGTCCTACGAGCAGTACTTC.

The chain joins TRBV6-5 to TRBJ2-2, with D possibly being TRBD2 (6 bases). This CDR3 spans 14 amino acids. The V gene's germline CDR1 is MNHEY and CDR2 SVGAGI. The V and J ends lost 2 bases and 7 bases respectively, with 11 bases between them. This CDR3 is CASSYRVGGGELFF. The CDR3 DNA sequence: TGTGCCAGCAGTTACAGAGTCGGGGGCGGGGAGCTGTTTTTT.

V and J are TRBV12-3 or TRBV12-4 and TRBJ1-1; TRBD1 is a possible D gene (6 bases). The CDR3 runs to 13 residues. V lost 3 bases and J 6 bases, leaving 11 bases between the germline ends. The CDR3 reads CASSLEGHPEAFF. DNA for the CDR3: TGTGCCAGCAGTTTGGAGGGACACCCTGAAGCTTTCTTT.

This clonotype occurred a few times. The chain carries TRBV6-1 and TRBJ1-1; TRBD1 matches 8 bases. The CDR3 extends over 14 amino acids. Germline CDR1 is MNHNS and CDR2 is SASEGT. Trimming removed 7 bases from V and 3 bases from J; junction bases left unmatched: 7. The CDR3 here is CASNKDRVDTEAFF. In DNA form, the CDR3 reads TGTGCCAGCAATAAGGACAGGGTGGACACTGAAGCTTTCTTT.

This clonotype has more than one count but fewer than ten. This chain joins TRBV11-1 and TRBJ2-5, with D perhaps TRBD2 (6 bases). CDR1 is SGHAT, CDR2 FQDESV, per germline (reference sequence). CDR3 length: 14 residues. Trimming left V 6 bases short and J 1 base short, with 12 bases between. For the CDR3, the DNA is TGTGCCAGCAGGCGGGACGGCTCCCAAGAGACCCAGTACTTC. It is translated as CASRRDGSQETQYF.

This clonotype has more than one count but fewer than ten. The V call is TRBV15, the J call TRBJ1-4, with D hard to call. Per the germline V gene, CDR1 is LNHNV and CDR2 is YYDKDF (reference sequence). The CDR3 extends over 13 amino acids. Trimming took off 3 bases at V and 1 base at J, with 3 bases between the two ends. The CDR3 bases are TGTGCCACCAGCAGCGTAACTAATGAAAAACTGTTTTTT. This translates into CATSSVTNEKLFF.

In this sample, this clonotype turned up a few times. The rearrangement links TRBV15 to TRBJ2-1, with D maybe TRBD2 (6 bases). CDR3 length: 16 residues. Per germline, CDR1 LNHNV and CDR2 YYDKDF (reference sequence). The V end lost 0 bases, the J end lost 6 bases, and 15 bases lay between the germline ends. The CDR3 protein is CATSRDFGGGANEQFF. CDR3 nucleotides: TGTGCCACCAGCAGAGATTTTGGTGGCGGGGCCAATGAGCAGTTCTTC.

At least ten counts were recorded for this clonotype. V is TRBV7-8 and J is TRBJ2-3; D gene ambiguous. V lost 1 base to trimming and J lost 4 bases, with 9 bases between them. Germline V gives CDR1 SGHVS, CDR2 FQNEAQ. CDR3 length: 14 amino acids. The CDR3 protein is CASSLEAQPDTQYF. The CDR3 DNA reads TGTGCCAGCAGCTTAGAAGCCCAACCAGATACGCAGTATTTT. Filled out from reference TRBV7-8 and TRBJ2-3, the complete variable domain reads GAGVSQSPRYKVAKRGQDVALRCDPISGHVSLFWYQQALGQGPEFLTYFQNEAQLDKSGLPSDRFFAERPEGSVSTLKIQRTQQEDSAVYLCASSLEAQPDTQYFGPGTRLTVL.

The chain joins TRBV18 to TRBJ1-2, with 7 bases identical to TRBD1. This CDR3 is built from 16 residues. CDR1 and CDR2 (germline): KGHSH, LQKENI. V lost 3 bases, J lost 2 bases, and 9 bases stayed unmatched. DNA for the CDR3: TGTGCCAGCTCACCCCCCGGGGTAGGGGGCAACTATGGCTACACCTTC. Translating it yields CASSPPGVGGNYGYTF.

The chain has TRBV6-5 and TRBJ2-2; the D is unclear. Germline V CDR1 and CDR2: MNHEY, SVGAGI. With 0 bases removed from V and 1 base from J, the gap between germline ends came to 12 bases. The CDR3 consists of 17 residues. The CDR3 reads CASSYSWPPMNTGELFF. As DNA, the CDR3 is TGTGCCAGCAGTTACTCGTGGCCGCCGATGAACACCGGGGAGCTGTTTTTT.

This chain uses TRBV7-8 with TRBJ1-3; D may be TRBD1 (5 bases). Trimming pared 1 base from V and 4 bases from J, leaving 11 bases between. The CDR3 contains 15 residues. CDR1 is SGHVS and CDR2 is FQNEAQ in the germline V gene. In DNA, the CDR3 is TGTGCCAGCAGCTTAGTAGGGCAGGGAGGAAACACCATATATTTT. Translation: CASSLVGQGGNTIYF.

The chain couples TRBV20-1 to TRBJ2-7; no clear D. This CDR3 region has 14 residues. The germline gives CDR1 DFQATT, CDR2 SNEGSKA (reference sequence). Trimming removed 6 bases at V and 0 bases at J, with 15 bases between. This chain's CDR3 is CSAEPVGNSYEQYF. DNA for the CDR3: TGCAGTGCCGAACCGGTAGGCAACTCCTACGAGCAGTACTTC.

This clonotype was seen only a few times. J is TRBJ2-4 and V is TRBV18, with 9 nucleotides matching TRBD2. Looked up from germline, CDR1 is KGHSH and CDR2 is LQKENI. This CDR3 has 14 residues. V lost 4 bases, J lost 5 bases, and 3 bases stayed unmatched. The CDR3 region is CASSLAGAENIQYF. CDR3 nucleotides: TGTGCCAGCTCACTAGCGGGGGCCGAAAACATTCAGTACTTC.

The chain couples TRBV6-5 to TRBJ1-1; possible D gene TRBD1, 5 bases. The V end lost 0 bases, the J end lost 4 bases, and 9 bases lay between the germline ends. Germline CDR1 MNHEY, CDR2 SVGAGI. The CDR3 is 14 residues long. CDR3 region: CASSYSERGTEAFF. For the CDR3, the DNA is TGTGCCAGCAGTTACTCTGAGAGGGGCACTGAAGCTTTCTTT.

The rearrangement links TRBV12-3 or TRBV12-4 to TRBJ2-7, with D perhaps TRBD1 (5 bases). V was pared by 3 bases and J by 3 bases, with 9 bases between. The CDR3 has 13 amino acids. The CDR3 region has the DNA TGTGCCAGCAGTTTGCCAGGGTACTACGAGCAGTACTTC. Its translation: CASSLPGYYEQYF.

This clonotype turned up a few times. At one end the junction does not follow the germline gene, possibly because of a read error. The DNA for the CDR3 is TGTGCCAGCAGCAATCTGGGGGATGAAGAACTGTTTTTT. Translating it yields CASSNLGDEELFF. J is TRBJ1-4 and V is TRBV11-2; possibly TRBD1 for D (5 bases). This CDR3 comprises 13 residues. The V gene's germline CDR1 is SGHAT and CDR2 FQNNGV.

The chain recombines TRBV5-1 with TRBJ2-1; 14 bases agree with TRBD2. With V trimmed by 0 bases and J by 5 bases, 10 bases remained unmatched. Per germline, CDR1 SGHRS and CDR2 YFSETQ. The CDR3 is 19 amino acids. As DNA, the CDR3 is TGCGCCAGCAGCTTGGCCCCGTTGACTAGCGGGGGGGTGAACAATGAGCAGTTCTTC. This sequence encodes CASSLAPLTSGGVNNEQFF.

This clonotype was seen a few times. This sequence joins TRBV9 and TRBJ2-1, with unresolved D. Looked up from germline, CDR1 is SGDLS and CDR2 is YYNGEE. The germline V and J ends were trimmed by 3 bases and 0 bases, with 16 bases remaining between them. CDR3 length: 17 residues. CDR3: CASSGEGSRSSYNEQFF. The CDR3 coding sequence is TGTGCCAGCAGCGGGGAAGGGTCGCGGAGCTCCTACAATGAGCAGTTCTTC.

In this sample, this clonotype turned up many times. The chain links TRBV7-9 to TRBJ2-7, with no clear D. Germline values: CDR1 SEHNR, CDR2 FQNEAQ (reference sequence). V was clipped by 0 bases and J by 2 bases, with 8 bases between them. The CDR3 runs to 14 residues. CDR3 in amino acids: CASSLASETYEQYF. The CDR3 DNA follows: TGTGCCAGCAGCTTAGCTTCAGAAACCTACGAGCAGTACTTC.

J is TRBJ2-7 and V is TRBV19, with 8 bases lining up with TRBD1. The germline V gene has CDR1 LNHDA and CDR2 SQIVND (reference sequence). The CDR3 loop spans 14 amino acids. Trimming at V came to 7 bases and at J to 3 bases, leaving 8 bases not matched to a gene. The CDR3 sequence is CASNTPGQDYEQYF. CDR3 bases: TGTGCCAGTAATACTCCGGGACAGGACTACGAGCAGTACTTC.